Following are 27 T cell receptor beta chains from one sample sequenced in a study of blood T cell repertoires in COVID-19. Repertoires were generated with immunoSEQ multiplex PCR, while TCRdb's copy carries only in-frame clones and drops some. The data hold roughly 5,100 clones, with approximately 91% observed a single time. Material for sequencing was peripheral blood. The source of these receptors is a woman older than 75 with acute or convalescent COVID-19.

J is TRBJ1-4 and V is TRBV10-1; D gene unclear. CDR3 length: 15 residues. Germline lookup yields CDR1 WNHNN and CDR2 SYGVQD (reference sequence). The V and J ends lost 0 bases and 7 bases respectively, with 12 bases between them. As DNA, the CDR3 is TGCGCCAGCAGTGAGTCGACGGCGGGTAGTGAAAAACTGTTTTTT. Protein sequence: CASSESTAGSEKLFF.

This chain connects TRBV15 to TRBJ2-7, with D possibly matching TRBD2 (5 bases). Germline lookup yields CDR1 LNHNV and CDR2 YYDKDF (reference sequence). This CDR3 is built from 14 residues. V lost 5 bases, J lost 3 bases, and 14 bases lay in between. The chain's CDR3 is CATSPWSGNYEQYF. The CDR3 DNA reads TGTGCCACCAGCCCCTGGTCGGGGAACTACGAGCAGTACTTC.

V usage is TRBV1 and J usage is TRBJ2-3; the tabulated D call, TRBD2, remains unverified against the DNA. TRBV1 is a documented pseudogene. The CDR3 is made up of 16 amino acids. The CDR3 sequence: CTSSPRLAGSTDTQYF. CDR3 bases: TGCACCAGCAGCCCCCGACTAGCGGGGAGCACAGATACGCAGTATTTT.

The J gene is TRBJ2-1, the V gene TRBV29-1; maybe TRBD1 (6 bases). Per the germline V gene, CDR1 is SQVTM and CDR2 is ANQGSEA. Between the trimmed V and J ends, which lost 7 bases and 8 bases, there was a span of 12 bases. CDR3 length equals 11 residues. The CDR3 DNA reads as TGCAGCGCCAAGGGGGACCATGAGCAGTTCTTC. Translating it yields CSAKGDHEQFF.

This clone was observed once. CDR3 bases: TGTGCCAGCAGTGTGACGGGAGGATCCTATGGCTACACCTTC. Protein: CASSVTGGSYGYTF. The rearrangement uses TRBV2 and TRBJ1-2; D call uncertain. Germline V lookup: CDR1 SNHLY, CDR2 FYNNEI. V dropped 4 bases and J dropped 4 bases, with 13 bases sitting between them. The CDR3 has 14 residues. The complete variable domain, with remaining parts taken from reference TRBV2 and TRBJ1-2, reads EPEVTQTPSHQVTQMGQEVILRCVPISNHLYFYWYRQILGQKVEFLVSFYNNEISEKSEIFDDQFSVERPDGSNFTLKIRSTKLEDSAMYFCASSVTGGSYGYTFGSGTRLTVV.

The chain links TRBV7-9 to TRBJ2-3; 7 bases fit TRBD2. The CDR3 runs 15 residues. The germline CDR1 and CDR2 sequences are SEHNR and FQNEAQ (reference sequence). V was pared by 3 bases and J by 6 bases, with 9 bases of the junction left unmatched. The CDR3 loop reads CASSFLFGGTDTQYF. CDR3 nucleotides: TGTGCCAGCAGCTTTTTATTCGGGGGGACGGATACGCAGTATTTT.

This clone was seen a handful of times. The chain couples TRBV19 to TRBJ1-6; D perhaps matches TRBD1 (5 bases). The CDR3 spans 13 residues. Between the trimmed V and J ends, which lost 9 bases and 5 bases, there was a span of 11 bases. Germline-derived CDR1 and CDR2 are LNHDA and SQIVND (reference sequence). CDR3 in DNA: TGTGCCAGCAAAGGGGCGAATAATTCACCCCTCCACTTT. It yields the protein CASKGANNSPLHF.

This chain joins TRBV9 and TRBJ1-4, with a weak D call TRBD1 (5 bases). Germline values: CDR1 SGDLS, CDR2 YYNGEE. V shed 0 bases and J shed 3 bases, with 6 bases lying between them. The CDR3 is 14 amino acids. Here the CDR3 DNA reads TGTGCCAGCAGCGTAGGGGGGGCTAATGAAAAACTGTTTTTT. Protein sequence: CASSVGGANEKLFF. Looking up the rest from reference TRBV9 and TRBJ1-4 gives the full variable domain: DSGVTQTPKHLITATGQRVTLRCSPRSGDLSVYWYQQSLDQGLQFLIQYYNGEERAKGNILERFSAQQFPDLHSELNLSSLELGDSALYFCASSVGGANEKLFFGSGTQLSVL.

The chain is built from TRBV5-1 and TRBJ1-3; D uncertain. V was clipped by 4 bases and J by 3 bases, with 14 bases between them. Germline CDR1 and CDR2: SGHRS and YFSETQ. This CDR3 comprises 15 residues. In DNA form, the CDR3 reads TGCGCCAGCAGCCCACGGTGGGAGTATGGAAACACCATATATTTT. This translates into CASSPRWEYGNTIYF. The full variable domain, rest sourced from reference TRBV5-1 and TRBJ1-3, is KAGVTQTPRYLIKTRGQQVTLSCSPISGHRSVSWYQQTPGQGLQFLFEYFSETQRNKGNFPGRFSGRQFSNSRSEMNVSTLELGDSALYLCASSPRWEYGNTIYFGEGSWLTVV.

The V and J genes are TRBV27 and TRBJ1-1; 8 positions agree with TRBD1. This CDR3 region has 15 residues. V gave up 0 bases and J gave up 5 bases; unmatched junction bases: 5. The germline gives CDR1 MNHEY, CDR2 SMNVEV (reference sequence). The CDR3 reads CASSLSPGGFTEAFF. CDR3 sequence (DNA): TGTGCCAGCAGTTTATCTCCAGGGGGCTTTACTGAAGCTTTCTTT.

V usage is TRBV4-2 and J usage is TRBJ2-3; 10 bases agree with TRBD2. The junction had 13 bases not matched to a gene; V was cut back by 0 bases and J by 4 bases. Germline V gene sequence: CDR1 LGHNA, CDR2 YNFKEQ. CDR3 length: 19 residues. This chain's CDR3 is CASSQDLWGLAGAADTQYF. DNA of the CDR3: TGTGCCAGCAGCCAAGATCTGTGGGGGCTAGCGGGGGCCGCAGATACGCAGTATTTT.

CDR3 DNA: TGTGCCAGCAGCCGGACTGGAATTGAGACTGAAGCTTTCTTT. Its protein is CASSRTGIETEAFF. The chain couples TRBV3-1 (or the pseudogene TRBV3-2) to TRBJ1-1; D call uncertain. The CDR3 length is 14 residues. Per the germline V gene, CDR1 is LGHDT and CDR2 is YNNKEL (reference sequence). V lost 4 bases to trimming and J lost 5 bases, with 14 bases between them.

V gene TRBV11-3 combines with J gene TRBJ2-2, with 8 bases aligning to TRBD2. The CDR3 loop spans 16 amino acids. The V and J ends lost 0 bases and 2 bases, in that order; junction bases with no gene match: 2. The germline gives CDR1 SGHNT, CDR2 YENEEA. CDR3 amino acids: CASSLEGTRNTGELFF. The CDR3 DNA sequence: TGTGCCAGCAGCTTAGAGGGGACTAGAAACACCGGGGAGCTGTTTTTT.

This clone appeared once. The genes are TRBV6-5 and TRBJ1-2; D remains ambiguous. CDR1 is MNHEY, CDR2 SVGAGI, per germline. This CDR3 is built from 15 residues. The ends were cut back, 1 base at V and 8 bases at J, with 17 bases in the middle. The CDR3 here is CASSYFHGRREGYTF. CDR3 DNA sequence: TGTGCCAGCAGTTACTTTCACGGTCGCCGGGAGGGCTACACCTTC.

This clone was counted once. The CDR3, as DNA: TGCGCCAGCAGCCCCGACGGGTATACTGAAGCTTTCTTT. It specifies CASSPDGYTEAFF. V is TRBV5-1 and J is TRBJ1-1; D is unclear. V was cut by 4 bases and J by 5 bases, with 12 bases left in between. This CDR3 has 13 amino acids. Germline CDR1 SGHRS, CDR2 YFSETQ.

This CDR3 reads CAIRPSGGGTDTQYF. The CDR3 DNA reads as TGTGCCATCAGGCCTAGCGGGGGTGGAACAGATACGCAGTATTTT. The chain has TRBV10-3 and TRBJ2-3; 10 bases are a match to TRBD2. This CDR3 has 15 amino acids. Unmatched junction bases numbered 6, after V lost 6 bases and J lost 3 bases. Germline-derived CDR1 and CDR2 are ENHRY and SYGVKD.

CDR3 residues: CASRLGLADSNEQFF. Here the CDR3 DNA reads TGCGCCAGCAGGCTCGGACTAGCCGACAGCAATGAGCAGTTCTTC. V and J are TRBV5-1 and TRBJ2-1; TRBD2 aligns across 8 bases. This CDR3 is 15 amino acids long. J lost 6 bases, V lost 5 bases, and 10 bases had no gene match. Per germline, CDR1 SGHRS and CDR2 YFSETQ. Drawing the rest from reference TRBV5-1 and TRBJ2-1, the complete variable domain is KAGVTQTPRYLIKTRGQQVTLSCSPISGHRSVSWYQQTPGQGLQFLFEYFSETQRNKGNFPGRFSGRQFSNSRSEMNVSTLELGDSALYLCASRLGLADSNEQFFGPGTRLTVL.

The chain links TRBV3-1 (or the pseudogene TRBV3-2) to TRBJ1-2, with 8 bases fitting TRBD1. The CDR3 has 14 residues. The V and J ends lost 4 bases and 4 bases, in that order; junction bases with no gene match: 5. The germline V gene has CDR1 LGHDT and CDR2 YNNKEL (reference sequence). CDR3 sequence (DNA): TGTGCCAGCAGCCCGGACAGGGCCTCCTATGGCTACACCTTC. Translation: CASSPDRASYGYTF.

The table lists this clone with a count of one. The J gene is TRBJ1-2, the V gene TRBV18; no clear D gene. Germline V gene data show CDR1 as KGHSH and CDR2 as LQKENI. Trimming stripped 2 bases from V and 1 base from J, with 11 bases between. The CDR3 consists of 15 residues. The DNA for the CDR3 is TGTGCCAGCTCACCATCGGCAGACTATAACTATGGCTACACCTTC. Protein: CASSPSADYNYGYTF.

The chain couples TRBV15 to TRBJ2-1; tentative D call: TRBD2 (5 bases). Germline V gene lookup returns CDR1 LNHNV and CDR2 YYDKDF (reference sequence). The CDR3 consists of 12 residues. V lost 0 bases and J 9 bases, leaving 6 bases between the germline ends. The DNA for the CDR3 is TGTGCCACCAGCAGAGAACGGGGTGAGCAGTTCTTC. It yields the protein CATSRERGEQFF.

The rearrangement uses TRBV6-7 and TRBJ2-3; 9 bases agree with TRBD1. TRBV6-7 is filed as an ORF, its function uncertain. With V trimmed by 4 bases and J by 4 bases, 15 bases remained unmatched. This CDR3 has 18 residues. The CDR3 DNA follows: TGTGCCAGCAGTTGCCCCACTACGGGACAGGGAACCCCAGATACGCAGTATTTT. Translation: CASSCPTTGQGTPDTQYF.

This chain's CDR3 is CASSTRQGYGYTF. The CDR3 DNA sequence: TGTGCCAGCAGTACCCGACAGGGGTATGGCTACACCTTC. The chain recombines TRBV27 with TRBJ1-2; TRBD1 aligns across 8 bases. V trimming: 5 bases; J trimming: 5 bases; junction bases outside the gene matches: 4. CDR1 is MNHEY, CDR2 SMNVEV, per germline (reference sequence). The CDR3 is 13 amino acids.

The V gene is TRBV5-1, the J gene TRBJ2-2; 7 nucleotides agree with TRBD2. After removal of 1 base from V and 5 bases from J, the junction contained 5 bases not matched to a gene. CDR3 length: 15 amino acids. Germline assignment: CDR1 SGHRS and CDR2 YFSETQ. The CDR3 protein is CASSLSGVGTGELFF. The DNA of the CDR3 is TGCGCCAGCAGCTTGAGCGGGGTAGGAACCGGGGAGCTGTTTTTT.

The genes are TRBV13 and TRBJ2-7, with 7 bases fitting TRBD1. Unmatched junction bases numbered 9, after V lost 7 bases and J lost 6 bases. The CDR3 totals 13 residues. CDR1 and CDR2 (germline): PRHDT, FYEKMQ (reference sequence). CDR3 region: CASTPTPGGEQYF. The DNA for the CDR3 is TGTGCCAGCACCCCCACCCCAGGGGGCGAGCAGTACTTC.

The genes are TRBV6-5 and TRBJ2-7, with 9 bases that match TRBD2. The CDR3 is 14 amino acids. With V trimmed by 8 bases and J by 0 bases, 5 bases remained unmatched. Per germline, CDR1 MNHEY and CDR2 SVGAGI. CDR3 amino acids: CASSQRGASYEQYF. The DNA of the CDR3 is TGTGCCAGCTCCCAGCGGGGGGCCTCCTACGAGCAGTACTTC.

The V and J genes are TRBV10-3 and TRBJ1-3; D call uncertain. This CDR3 contains 12 residues. The V and J ends lost 3 bases and 3 bases respectively, with 3 bases between them. Looked up from germline, CDR1 is ENHRY and CDR2 is SYGVKD. Written as DNA, the CDR3 is TGTGCCATCAGTGATAGTGGAAACACCATATATTTT. Its protein product is CAISDSGNTIYF.

The V and J genes are TRBV5-8 and TRBJ2-7; D is possibly TRBD1 (6 bases). The length of the CDR3 is 13 residues. V lost 7 bases, J lost 2 bases, and 13 bases lay in between. The germline V gene encodes CDR1 SGHTS and CDR2 YDEGEE. DNA for the CDR3: TGTGCCAGCGGAATACAGGGTGCCTACGAGCAGTACTTC. Translation gives CASGIQGAYEQYF.